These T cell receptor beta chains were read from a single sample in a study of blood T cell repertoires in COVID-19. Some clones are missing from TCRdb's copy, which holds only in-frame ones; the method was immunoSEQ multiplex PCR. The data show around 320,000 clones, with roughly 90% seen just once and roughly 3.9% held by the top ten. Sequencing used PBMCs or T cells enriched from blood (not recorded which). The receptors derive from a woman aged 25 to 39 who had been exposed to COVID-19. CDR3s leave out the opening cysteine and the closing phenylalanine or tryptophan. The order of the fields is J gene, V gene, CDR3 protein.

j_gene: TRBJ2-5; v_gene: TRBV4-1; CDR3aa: ASSRWTSGGYQETQY
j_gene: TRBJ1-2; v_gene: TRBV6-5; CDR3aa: ASSRDRSFYGYT
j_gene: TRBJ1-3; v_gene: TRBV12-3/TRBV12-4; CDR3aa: ASSLRQGYTIY
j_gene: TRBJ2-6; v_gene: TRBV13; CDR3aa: ASTRRGFANVLT
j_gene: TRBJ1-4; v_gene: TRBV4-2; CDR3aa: ASNRFGGGNEKLF
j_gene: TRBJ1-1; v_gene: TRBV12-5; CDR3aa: ASGLGTTEAF
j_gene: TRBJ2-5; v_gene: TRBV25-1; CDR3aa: ASSRAGGLGETQY
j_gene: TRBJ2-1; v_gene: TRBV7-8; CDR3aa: ASSHKAGGSSYNEQF
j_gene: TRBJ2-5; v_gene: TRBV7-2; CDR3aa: ASSFRRGGGETQY
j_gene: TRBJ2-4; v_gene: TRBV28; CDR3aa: ASTPLGGGKNIQY
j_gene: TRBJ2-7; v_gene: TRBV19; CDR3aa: ASSISGGAYEQY
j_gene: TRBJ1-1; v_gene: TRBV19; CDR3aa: ASRDTGAPPTEAF
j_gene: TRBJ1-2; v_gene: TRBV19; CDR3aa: ASRRGQIYGYT
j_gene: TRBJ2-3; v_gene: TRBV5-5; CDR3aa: ASSPRGAGDTQY
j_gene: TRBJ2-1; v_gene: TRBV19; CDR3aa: ASTTLGVAGGNEQF
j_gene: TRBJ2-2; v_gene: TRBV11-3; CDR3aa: ASSLDLRGGTGELF
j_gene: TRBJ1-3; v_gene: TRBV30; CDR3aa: AWSVQVGNTIY
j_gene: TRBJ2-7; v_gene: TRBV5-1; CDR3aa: ASSPGTATYEQY
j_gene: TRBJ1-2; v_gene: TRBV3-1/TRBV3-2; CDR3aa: ASSPTAGQALRGANYGYT
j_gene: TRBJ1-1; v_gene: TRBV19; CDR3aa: ASSLGQGAIFEAF
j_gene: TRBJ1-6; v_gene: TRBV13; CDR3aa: ASSPGQYNSPLH
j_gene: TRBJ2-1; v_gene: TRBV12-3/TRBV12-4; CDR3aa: ASSSGSEEQF
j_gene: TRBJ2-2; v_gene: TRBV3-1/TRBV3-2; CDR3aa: ASSQEHRANTGELF
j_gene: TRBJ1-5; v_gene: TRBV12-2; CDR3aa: ASRLARGLRQPQH
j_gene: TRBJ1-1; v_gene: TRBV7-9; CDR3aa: ASSNHRGNTEAF
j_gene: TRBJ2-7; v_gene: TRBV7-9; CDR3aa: ASSLGSGGSYEQY
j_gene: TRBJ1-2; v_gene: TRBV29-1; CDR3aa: SVEKGAAYGYT
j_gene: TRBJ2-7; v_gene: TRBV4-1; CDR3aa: ASSQGTGIAYEQY
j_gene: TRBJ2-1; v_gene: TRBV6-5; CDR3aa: ASSFRTSGPLEQF
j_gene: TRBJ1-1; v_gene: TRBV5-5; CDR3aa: ASSLQGLFTEAF
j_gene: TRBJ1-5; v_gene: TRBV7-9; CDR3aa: ASSLTGEGQPQH
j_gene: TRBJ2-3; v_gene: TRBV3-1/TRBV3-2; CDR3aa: ASSLSGGGRDTQY
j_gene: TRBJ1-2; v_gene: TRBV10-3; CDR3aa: AISESEEIYGYT
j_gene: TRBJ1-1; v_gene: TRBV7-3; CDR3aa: ASSLTRDRGPNTEAF
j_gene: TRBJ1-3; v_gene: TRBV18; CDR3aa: ASSPSRGTSGNTIY
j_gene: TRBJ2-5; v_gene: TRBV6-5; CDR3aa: ATAQGALQETQY
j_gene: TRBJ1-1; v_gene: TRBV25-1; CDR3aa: ASSNRGTEAF
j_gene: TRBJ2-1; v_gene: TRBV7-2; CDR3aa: ASSLVSGGAYNEQF
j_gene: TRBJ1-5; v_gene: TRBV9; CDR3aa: ASSKQGARDQPQH
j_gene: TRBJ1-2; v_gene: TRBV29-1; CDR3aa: SVEDRGGANYGYT
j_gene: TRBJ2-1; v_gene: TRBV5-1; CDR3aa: ASSLGGGGTPLYNEQF
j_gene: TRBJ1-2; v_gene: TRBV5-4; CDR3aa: ASSILRDRVNYGYT
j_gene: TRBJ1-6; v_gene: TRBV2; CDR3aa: ASRPGTANSPLH
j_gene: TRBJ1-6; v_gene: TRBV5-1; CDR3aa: ASSQGQGSPLH
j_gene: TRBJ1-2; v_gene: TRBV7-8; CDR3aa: ASSPRRLLMAGRNPNYGYT
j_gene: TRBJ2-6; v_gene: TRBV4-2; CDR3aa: ASSQPGGSGANVLT
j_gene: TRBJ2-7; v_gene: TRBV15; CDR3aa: ATSRLRTPEQY
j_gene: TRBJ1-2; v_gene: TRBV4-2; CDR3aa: ASSQDPGDNYGYT
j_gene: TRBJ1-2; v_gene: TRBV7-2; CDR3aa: ASSLAPGYYGYT
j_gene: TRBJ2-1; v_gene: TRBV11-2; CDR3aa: ASSFNEAGALNEQF
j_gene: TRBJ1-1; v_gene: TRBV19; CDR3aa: ASSKTDNTEAF
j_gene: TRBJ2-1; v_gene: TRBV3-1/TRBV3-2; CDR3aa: ASSQLGSSYNEQF
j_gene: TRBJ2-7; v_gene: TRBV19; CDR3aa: ASSPRGFRNEQY
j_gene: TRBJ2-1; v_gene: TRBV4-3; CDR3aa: ASSWGPPQGQF
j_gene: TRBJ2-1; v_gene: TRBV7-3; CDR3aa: ASSLTGLATNEQF
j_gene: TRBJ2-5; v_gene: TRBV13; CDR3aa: ASSSRQSQESQY
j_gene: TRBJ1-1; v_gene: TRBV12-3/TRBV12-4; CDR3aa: ASSEKTEAF
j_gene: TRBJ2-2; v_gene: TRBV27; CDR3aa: ASSLLRGELF
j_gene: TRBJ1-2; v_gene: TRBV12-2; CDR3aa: ASRLAWIRARGKGYGYT